This T cell receptor beta chain is from a study of regulatory T cells in long-lasting Graves disease. This clonotype was detected many times. Its antigen is currently unknown. The CDR3 length is 14 residues. The ends were cut back, 5 bases at V and 4 bases at J, with 11 bases in the middle. The time point here: persistent/refractory GD, antithyroid drugs over 5 years with positive TRAb. PBMC-extracted RNA yielded the TCR library. With EDTA tubes as the receptacles, about 9.2 milliliters of peripheral blood were drawn. Whole-study results and caveats: TCR diversity was lower in persistent Graves' patients (versus newly diagnosed ones). Persistent disease showed a preference for TRBV28, TRBJ1-2 and TRBJ2-5. Thyroid tissue was not sampled; only peripheral blood was.

Assembly of TCR beta libraries relied on iRepertoire HTBI primers together with Arm-PCR of CDR3 regions. TCRdb recomputed calls from the multiplex PCR reads with MiXCR, one row per CDR3 protein. The table lists roughly 400,000 distinct CDR3 sequences, roughly 21% of them singletons, with 13% to 15% in the top ten. The J gene is TRBJ1-4, the V gene TRBV12-3 or TRBV12-4; a weak D match, TRBD1 (5 bases). The specimen comprised peripheral blood mononuclear cells (PBMCs), sampled when the disease was refractory, from a patient treated with antithyroid drugs. This clonotype was sampled from a female donor with Graves disease. The CDR3 DNA follows: TGTGCCAGCAGTCAGACAGAGGATAATGAAAAACTGTTTTTT. This encodes CASSQTEDNEKLFF.